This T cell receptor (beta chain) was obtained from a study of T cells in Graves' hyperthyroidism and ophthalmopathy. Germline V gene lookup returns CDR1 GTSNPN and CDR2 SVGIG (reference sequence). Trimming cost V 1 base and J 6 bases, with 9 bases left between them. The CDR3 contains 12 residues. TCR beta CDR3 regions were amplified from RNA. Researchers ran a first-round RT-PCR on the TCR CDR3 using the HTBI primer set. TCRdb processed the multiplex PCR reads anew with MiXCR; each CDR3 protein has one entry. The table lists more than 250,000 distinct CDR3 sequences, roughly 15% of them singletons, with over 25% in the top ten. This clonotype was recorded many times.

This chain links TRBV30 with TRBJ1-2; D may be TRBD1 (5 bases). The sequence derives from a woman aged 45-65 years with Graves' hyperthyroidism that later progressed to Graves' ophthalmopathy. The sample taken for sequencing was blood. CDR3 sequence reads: CAWSGRGDGYTF. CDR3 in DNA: TGTGCCTGGAGTGGGAGGGGAGATGGCTACACCTTC.